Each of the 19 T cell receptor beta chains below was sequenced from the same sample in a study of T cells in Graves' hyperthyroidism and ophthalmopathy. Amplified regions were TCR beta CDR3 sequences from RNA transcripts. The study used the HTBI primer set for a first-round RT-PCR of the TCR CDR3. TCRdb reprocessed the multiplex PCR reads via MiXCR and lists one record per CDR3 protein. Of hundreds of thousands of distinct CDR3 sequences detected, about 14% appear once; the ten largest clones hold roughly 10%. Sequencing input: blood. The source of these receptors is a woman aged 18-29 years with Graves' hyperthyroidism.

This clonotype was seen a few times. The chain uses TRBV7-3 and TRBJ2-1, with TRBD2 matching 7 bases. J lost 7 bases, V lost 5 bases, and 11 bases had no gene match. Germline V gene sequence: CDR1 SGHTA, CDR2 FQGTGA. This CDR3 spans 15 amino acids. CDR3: CASSATSVSGNEQFF. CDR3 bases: TGTGCCAGCAGCGCCACTAGCGTCAGTGGGAATGAGCAGTTCTTC.

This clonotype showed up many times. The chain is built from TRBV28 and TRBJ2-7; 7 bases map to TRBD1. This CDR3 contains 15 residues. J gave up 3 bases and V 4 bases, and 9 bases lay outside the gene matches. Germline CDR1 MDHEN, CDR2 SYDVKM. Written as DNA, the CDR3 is TGTGCCAGCAGTTCTACCGGGACAGCCGTCTACGAGCAGTACTTC. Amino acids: CASSSTGTAVYEQYF.

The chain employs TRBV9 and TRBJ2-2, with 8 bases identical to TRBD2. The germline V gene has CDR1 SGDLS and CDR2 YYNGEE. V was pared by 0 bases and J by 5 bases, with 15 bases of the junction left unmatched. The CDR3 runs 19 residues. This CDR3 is CASSVVPIPGGRTTGELFF. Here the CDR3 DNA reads TGTGCCAGCAGCGTAGTGCCCATTCCCGGCGGGAGGACGACCGGGGAGCTGTTTTTT.

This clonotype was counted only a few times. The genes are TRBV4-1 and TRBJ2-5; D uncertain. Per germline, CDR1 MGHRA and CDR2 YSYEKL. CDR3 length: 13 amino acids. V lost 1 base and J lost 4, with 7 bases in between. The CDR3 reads CASSQVGVETQYF. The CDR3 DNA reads TGCGCCAGCAGCCAAGTTGGAGTAGAGACCCAGTACTTC.

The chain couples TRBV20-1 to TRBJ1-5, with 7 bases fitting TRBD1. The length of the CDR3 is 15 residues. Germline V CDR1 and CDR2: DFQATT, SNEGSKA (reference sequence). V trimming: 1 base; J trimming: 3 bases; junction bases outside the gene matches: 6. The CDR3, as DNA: TGCAGTGCTAGAGGGGACAGAGGACTCAATCAGCCCCAGCATTTT. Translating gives CSARGDRGLNQPQHF.

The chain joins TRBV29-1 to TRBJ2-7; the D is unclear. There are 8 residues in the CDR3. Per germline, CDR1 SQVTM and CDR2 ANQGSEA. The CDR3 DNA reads TGCAGTCAATGGGAGCAGTACTTC. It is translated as CSQWEQYF.

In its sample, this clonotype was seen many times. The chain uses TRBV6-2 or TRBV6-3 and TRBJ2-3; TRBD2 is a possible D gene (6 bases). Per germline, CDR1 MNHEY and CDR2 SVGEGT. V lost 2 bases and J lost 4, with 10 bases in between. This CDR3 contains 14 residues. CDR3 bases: TGTGCCAGCAGTTACGGGGGGAGCCCAGATACGCAGTATTTT. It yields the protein CASSYGGSPDTQYF.

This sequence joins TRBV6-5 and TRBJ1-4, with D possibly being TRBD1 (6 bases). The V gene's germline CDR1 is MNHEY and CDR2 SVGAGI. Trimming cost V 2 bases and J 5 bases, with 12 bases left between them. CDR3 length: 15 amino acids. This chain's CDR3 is CASSYGGGRNEKLFF. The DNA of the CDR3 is TGTGCCAGCAGTTACGGCGGGGGGCGAAATGAAAAACTGTTTTTT.

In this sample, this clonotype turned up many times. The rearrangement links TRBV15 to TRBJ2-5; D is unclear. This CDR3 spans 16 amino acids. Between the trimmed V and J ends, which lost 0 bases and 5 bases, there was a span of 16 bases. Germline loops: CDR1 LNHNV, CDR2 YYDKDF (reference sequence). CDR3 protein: CATSRDLQLVMETQYF. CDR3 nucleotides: TGTGCCACCAGCAGAGATCTCCAACTGGTAATGGAGACCCAGTACTTC.

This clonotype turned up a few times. The CDR3 DNA is TGTGCCAGCAGTTCCTTCGTCTACAATGAGCAGTTCTTC. The encoded protein is CASSSFVYNEQFF. V and J are TRBV28 and TRBJ2-1, with D uncertain. The CDR3 totals 13 residues. V was clipped by 4 bases and J by 3 bases, with 7 bases between them. The germline CDR1 and CDR2 sequences are MDHEN and SYDVKM.

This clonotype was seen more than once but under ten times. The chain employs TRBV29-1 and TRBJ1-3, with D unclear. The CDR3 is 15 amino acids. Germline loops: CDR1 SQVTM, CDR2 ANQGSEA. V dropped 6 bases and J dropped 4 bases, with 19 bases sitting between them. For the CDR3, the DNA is TGCAGCGTGTGGGGAGGCCCGCCAGGCGGAAACACCATATATTTT. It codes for CSVWGGPPGGNTIYF.

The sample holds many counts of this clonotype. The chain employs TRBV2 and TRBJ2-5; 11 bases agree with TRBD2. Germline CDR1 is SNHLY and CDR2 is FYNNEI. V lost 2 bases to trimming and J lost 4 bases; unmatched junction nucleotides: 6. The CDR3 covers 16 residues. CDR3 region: CASSEIAGGQGETQYF. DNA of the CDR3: TGTGCCAGCAGTGAAATAGCGGGAGGGCAGGGAGAGACCCAGTACTTC.

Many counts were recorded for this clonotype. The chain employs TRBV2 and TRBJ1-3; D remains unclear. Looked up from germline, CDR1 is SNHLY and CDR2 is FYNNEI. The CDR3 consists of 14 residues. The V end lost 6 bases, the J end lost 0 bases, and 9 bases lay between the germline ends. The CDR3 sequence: CASRDRSSGNTIYF. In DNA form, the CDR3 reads TGTGCCAGCAGGGACCGCTCCTCTGGAAACACCATATATTTT.

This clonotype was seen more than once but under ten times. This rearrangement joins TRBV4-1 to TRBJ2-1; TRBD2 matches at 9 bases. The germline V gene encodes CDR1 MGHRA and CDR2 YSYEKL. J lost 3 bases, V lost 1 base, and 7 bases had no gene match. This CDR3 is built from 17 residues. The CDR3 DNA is TGCGCCAGCAGCCAAGCGGGAAGCGGGAGGTTCTACAATGAGCAGTTCTTC. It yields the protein CASSQAGSGRFYNEQFF.

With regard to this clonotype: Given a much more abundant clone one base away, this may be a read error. The CDR3 DNA reads as TGTGCCAGCTCTTGGCAGCAAGAGATCCAGTACTTC. Translated, it gives CASSWQQEIQYF. The J gene is TRBJ2-5, the V gene TRBV6-1; D uncertain. This CDR3 has 12 amino acids. Germline CDR1 and CDR2: MNHNS and SASEGT.

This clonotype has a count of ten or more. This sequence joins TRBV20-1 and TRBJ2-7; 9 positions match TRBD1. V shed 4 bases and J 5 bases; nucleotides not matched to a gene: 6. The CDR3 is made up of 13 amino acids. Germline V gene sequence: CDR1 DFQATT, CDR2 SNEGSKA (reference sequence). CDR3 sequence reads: CSANYRGRDEQYF. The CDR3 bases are TGCAGTGCTAATTACAGGGGGCGGGACGAGCAGTACTTC.

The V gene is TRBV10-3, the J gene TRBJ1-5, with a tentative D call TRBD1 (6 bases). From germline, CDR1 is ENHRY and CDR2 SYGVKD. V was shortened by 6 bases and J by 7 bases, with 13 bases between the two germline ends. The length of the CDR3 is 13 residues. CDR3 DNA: TGTGCCATCAGGGACATAGGGGGACAGCCCCAGCATTTT. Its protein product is CAIRDIGGQPQHF.

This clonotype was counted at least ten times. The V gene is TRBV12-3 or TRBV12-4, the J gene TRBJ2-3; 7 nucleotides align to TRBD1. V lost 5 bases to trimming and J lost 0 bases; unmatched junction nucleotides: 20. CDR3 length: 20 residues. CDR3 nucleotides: TGTGCCAGCAGTCCGTTGACAGGGTGGGCTCTAGCAGCTAGCACAGATACGCAGTATTTT. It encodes CASSPLTGWALAASTDTQYF.

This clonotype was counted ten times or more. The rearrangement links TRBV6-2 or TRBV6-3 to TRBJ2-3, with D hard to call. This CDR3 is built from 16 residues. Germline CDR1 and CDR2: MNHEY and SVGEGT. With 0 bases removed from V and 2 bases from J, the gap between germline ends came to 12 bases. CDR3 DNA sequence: TGTGCCAGCAGTTACTCAGCCGAAACCGCCACAGATACGCAGTATTTT. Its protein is CASSYSAETATDTQYF.